This TCR beta chain was captured by sequencing in a study of blood T cell repertoires in COVID-19. The overall study: Acute and convalescent COVID-19 samples came from the United States, Italy and Spain. PBMCs, B-cell-depleted T cells, or T cells provided the cDNA or gDNA that made up the material.

Authors' methods: Nucleated cell counts were estimated from reference gene primer amplification. Profiled with immunoSEQ multiplex PCR; TCRdb holds only in-frame clones, not every one. Clone size and V and J calls were adopted from that table, with D and trimming inferred from the DNA. This table holds fewer than 200,000 clones, 80% to 90% found once. This CDR3 region has 14 residues. Trimming stripped 3 bases from V and 9 bases from J, with 12 bases between. Germline V gene data show CDR1 as LGHDT and CDR2 as YNNKEL (reference sequence). This sequence originates from a man aged 45-65 years with active or convalescent COVID-19. What was sequenced was peripheral blood. This chain connects TRBV3-1 (or the pseudogene TRBV3-2) to TRBJ1-6, with a tentative D call TRBD1 (6 bases). This CDR3 is CASSQRGAGSPLHF. CDR3 in DNA: TGTGCCAGCAGCCAGCGGGGGGCAGGTTCACCCCTCCACTTT.